Below are 27 T cell receptor beta chains sequenced from a single sample in a study of OX40 agonist ivuxolimab in advanced cancers. Library construction relied on the immunoSEQ multiplex PCR assay. Entries here come from immuneACCESS through TCRdb and include only in-frame sequences with V and J called. Some clones fail to appear in such tables; in the studies checked, an unresolved V gene covers under half of the shortfall, and the cause of the remainder is unknown. For this sample the table gives tens of thousands of clones, of which roughly 80% were detected only once. The ten largest make up 20% of the sample. Source: CD4+ or CD8+ T cells sorted from blood, taken in a trial of the OX40 agonist ivuxolimab. These receptors originate from an adult with an advanced solid tumor such as melanoma, head and neck, liver or kidney cancer.

V gene TRBV7-6 combines with J gene TRBJ2-1; D is uncertain. V was pared by 1 base and J by 4 bases, with 2 bases between. This CDR3 spans 12 amino acids. Germline CDR1 and CDR2: SGHVS and FNYEAQ. Written as DNA, the CDR3 is TGTGCCAGCAGCTTAGGTTACAATGAGCAGTTCTTC. It is translated as CASSLGYNEQFF.

This chain joins TRBV13 and TRBJ2-2, with 8 bases matching TRBD1. This CDR3 is 12 amino acids long. The V and J ends lost 5 bases and 8 bases, in that order; junction bases with no gene match: 1. CDR1 and CDR2 from the germline V gene are PRHDT and FYEKMQ (reference sequence). The CDR3, as DNA: TGTGCCAGCAGCGACAGGGGAGGGGAGCTGTTTTTT. Residues: CASSDRGGELFF.

J is TRBJ1-2 and V is TRBV27, with no clear D. Germline lookup yields CDR1 MNHEY and CDR2 SMNVEV (reference sequence). The germline V and J ends were trimmed by 5 bases and 8 bases, with 21 bases remaining between them. The CDR3 has 15 amino acids. CDR3 DNA sequence: TGTGCCAGCAGTCCCTGGACGGATGCATTGGGCGGCTACACCTTC. This codes for CASSPWTDALGGYTF.

This clone appeared a few times. The chain has TRBV19 and TRBJ2-1; TRBD2 agrees at 7 bases. Germline-derived CDR1 and CDR2 are LNHDA and SQIVND (reference sequence). This CDR3 contains 17 residues. V shed 5 bases, J shed 5 bases, and the junction held 15 bases outside the gene matches. The CDR3 region is CASSLTLGDYINNEQFF. The CDR3, as DNA: TGTGCCAGTAGTCTTACCCTTGGGGACTACATTAACAATGAGCAGTTCTTC.

The chain is built from TRBV28 and TRBJ1-5, with TRBD1 as a possible D gene (5 bases). V shed 6 bases and J shed 5 bases, with 14 bases lying between them. Germline-derived CDR1 and CDR2 are MDHEN and SYDVKM. CDR3 length: 14 amino acids. CDR3 sequence: CASRWAGLDQPQHF. CDR3 in DNA: TGTGCCAGCAGGTGGGCAGGGTTGGATCAGCCCCAGCATTTT. The full variable domain, its missing parts supplied by reference TRBV28 and TRBJ1-5, is DVKVTQSSRYLVKRTGEKVFLECVQDMDHENMFWYRQDPGLGLRLIYFSYDVKMKEKGDIPEGYSVSREKKERFSLILESASTNQTSMYLCASRWAGLDQPQHFGDGTRLSIL.

This sequence joins TRBV7-2 and TRBJ2-7; D is possibly TRBD2 (6 bases). The V gene lost 5 bases and the J gene lost 2 bases, with 13 bases spanning the gap. Germline CDR1 and CDR2: SGHTA and FQGNSA. This CDR3 contains 14 residues. CDR3 nucleotides: TGTGCCAGCAGCCTACCCGGGGGAACCTACGAGCAGTACTTC. It codes for CASSLPGGTYEQYF.

This clone was seen a single time. The J gene is TRBJ1-1, the V gene TRBV5-4; D is perhaps TRBD1 (6 bases). Between the trimmed V and J ends, which lost 4 bases and 7 bases, there was a span of 14 bases. The CDR3 runs 13 residues. CDR1 and CDR2 (germline): SGHNT, YYREEE (reference sequence). In DNA, the CDR3 is TGTGCCAGCAGCGGTAGGGACACCGGTGAAGCTTTCTTT. Amino acid sequence: CASSGRDTGEAFF.

V and J are TRBV5-4 and TRBJ1-4; D is possibly TRBD1 (5 bases). The V end was cut by 0 bases, the J end by 6 bases, with 12 bases between. CDR3 size: 15 residues. Germline lookup yields CDR1 SGHNT and CDR2 YYREEE (reference sequence). CDR3 in amino acids: CASSLVQGQDEKLFF. The CDR3 region has the DNA TGTGCCAGCAGCTTGGTCCAGGGCCAGGATGAAAAACTGTTTTTT. The full variable domain, in which reference TRBV5-4 and TRBJ1-4 provide the parts outside the CDR3, is ETGVTQSPTHLIKTRGQQVTLRCSSQSGHNTVSWYQQALGQGPQFIFQYYREEENGRGNFPPRFSGLQFPNYSSELNVNALELDDSALYLCASSLVQGQDEKLFFGSGTQLSVL.

V is TRBV15 and J is TRBJ1-5; 9 nucleotides match TRBD1. With 2 bases clipped from V and 2 bases from J, the junction kept 7 bases outside the gene matches. Looked up from germline, CDR1 is LNHNV and CDR2 is YYDKDF (reference sequence). The CDR3 is 17 residues long. The CDR3 here is CATSRTGGYSGNQPQHF. The CDR3 DNA reads as TGTGCCACCAGCAGAACAGGGGGCTATTCCGGCAATCAGCCCCAGCATTTT.

The chain combines TRBV10-1 with TRBJ2-7; D might be TRBD2 (7 bases). This CDR3 comprises 13 residues. Germline V CDR1 and CDR2: WNHNN, SYGVQD (reference sequence). Trimming took 8 bases from V and 5 from J, leaving 16 bases between them. The CDR3: CASGLWGGHEQYF. As DNA, the CDR3 is TGCGCCAGCGGACTTTGGGGGGGGCACGAGCAGTACTTC.

The chain uses TRBV7-9 and TRBJ2-1, with 12 bases that match TRBD1. The CDR3 covers 17 residues. With 6 bases clipped from V and 4 bases from J, the junction kept 10 bases outside the gene matches. The germline CDR1 and CDR2 sequences are SEHNR and FQNEAQ (reference sequence). DNA of the CDR3: TGTGCCAGCAGTCGCCCCGGGACAGGGGGCGGGTACAATGAGCAGTTCTTC. This gives the protein CASSRPGTGGGYNEQFF.

This clone was recorded once. The chain couples TRBV4-3 to TRBJ2-3, with a weak D call TRBD2 (5 bases). The CDR3 loop spans 14 amino acids. V gave up 1 base and J gave up 3 bases, with 8 bases separating them. Per the germline V gene, CDR1 is LGHNA and CDR2 is YSLEER. Here the CDR3 DNA reads TGCGCCAGCAGCCAAGGGCTAGCAACAGATACGCAGTATTTT. Translation: CASSQGLATDTQYF.

The chain links TRBV28 to TRBJ1-4; the D is unclear. Per germline, CDR1 MDHEN and CDR2 SYDVKM. The CDR3 sequence is 16 residues long. V lost 5 bases, J lost 1 base, and 14 bases lay in between. Written as DNA, the CDR3 is TGTGCCAGCAGTACGGGTCGAGGTAGAACTAATGAAAAACTGTTTTTT. Protein sequence: CASSTGRGRTNEKLFF. The full variable domain, completed using reference TRBV28 and TRBJ1-4, is DVKVTQSSRYLVKRTGEKVFLECVQDMDHENMFWYRQDPGLGLRLIYFSYDVKMKEKGDIPEGYSVSREKKERFSLILESASTNQTSMYLCASSTGRGRTNEKLFFGSGTQLSVL.

A single count supports this clone. V gene TRBV11-3 combines with J gene TRBJ2-1; TRBD2 agrees at 10 bases. Germline V gene data show CDR1 as SGHNT and CDR2 as YENEEA. The CDR3 has 15 amino acids. V lost 2 bases, J lost 9 bases, and 7 bases stayed unmatched. The CDR3 is CASSLQRGGQGEQFF. For the CDR3, the DNA is TGTGCCAGCAGCTTACAGCGGGGGGGCCAGGGTGAGCAGTTCTTC.

This clone has only a few counts. This chain joins TRBV27 and TRBJ1-2; D unclear. The V end lost 4 bases, the J end lost 0 bases, and 15 bases lay between the germline ends. The germline V gene encodes CDR1 MNHEY and CDR2 SMNVEV (reference sequence). The CDR3 loop spans 16 amino acids. CDR3 region: CASSSTRGNSNYGYTF. For the CDR3, the DNA is TGTGCCAGCAGTTCGACCCGGGGAAATTCTAACTATGGCTACACCTTC.

This chain links TRBV6-4 with TRBJ2-1; weak D call: TRBD1 (5 bases). V was shortened by 2 bases and J by 6 bases, with 11 bases between the two germline ends. The CDR3 spans 14 residues. Germline CDR1 reads MRHNA; CDR2 reads SNTAGT. In DNA form, the CDR3 reads TGTGCCAGCAGTGACCAAGCAGGGCGCAATGAGCAGTTCTTC. Amino acid sequence: CASSDQAGRNEQFF.

The chain links TRBV29-1 to TRBJ1-2; 9 bases line up with TRBD1. The junction had 3 bases not matched to a gene; V was cut back by 4 bases and J by 3 bases. This CDR3 is 13 amino acids long. Germline CDR1 and CDR2: SQVTM and ANQGSEA. CDR3 bases: TGCAGCGTTGGTGGGACAGGGTACTATGGCTACACCTTC. Translation: CSVGGTGYYGYTF.

Here the CDR3 reads CASSRGDGNTIYF. The CDR3 nucleotides are TGTGCCAGCAGCAGGGGTGATGGAAACACCATATATTTT. The chain recombines TRBV2 with TRBJ1-3; D perhaps matches TRBD1 (6 bases). Germline CDR1 and CDR2: SNHLY and FYNNEI. Deletions cut 6 bases from V and 3 bases from J, with 9 bases between. The CDR3 is 13 amino acids.

The rearrangement links TRBV7-9 to TRBJ2-5; a weak D match, TRBD1 (5 bases). The J call may be mistaken, given a closer DNA end match to TRBJ2-7. CDR1 SEHNR and CDR2 FQNEAQ come from the germline V gene (reference sequence). The CDR3 is 14 amino acids. Here the CDR3 reads CASSFAGATYEQYF. The CDR3 DNA is TGTGCCAGCAGCTTCGCTGGGGCCACCTACGAGCAGTACTTC.

The V call is TRBV2, the J call TRBJ1-2; 10 positions agree with TRBD1. The CDR3 is made up of 13 amino acids. Trimming cost V 6 bases and J 6 bases; bases outside gene matches: 4. Germline assignment: CDR1 SNHLY and CDR2 FYNNEI. The CDR3 DNA is TGTGCCAGCAGCGAGACAGGGGGCGATGGCTACACCTTC. Its protein product is CASSETGGDGYTF.

The genes are TRBV28 and TRBJ2-5; 7 nucleotides align to TRBD1. The J call is in doubt because the DNA end fits TRBJ2-7 better. Germline CDR1 reads MDHEN; CDR2 reads SYDVKM. CDR3 size: 11 residues. The CDR3 is CASDRAHEQYF. The CDR3 DNA reads as TGTGCCAGCGACAGGGCCCACGAGCAGTACTTC.

In its sample, this clone was seen a few times. V and J are TRBV5-1 and TRBJ1-2, with a tentative D call TRBD1 (6 bases). This CDR3 contains 13 residues. V was shortened by 5 bases and J by 2 bases, with 10 bases between the two germline ends. Per germline, CDR1 SGHRS and CDR2 YFSETQ. The CDR3 bases are TGCGCCAGCAGGGGGGCTGCGAACTATGGCTACACCTTC. It specifies CASRGAANYGYTF.

The chain links TRBV11-1 to TRBJ2-7, with D perhaps matching TRBD1 or TRBD2 (5 bases each). V was pared by 5 bases and J by 0 bases, with 11 bases between. CDR1 and CDR2 from the germline V gene are SGHAT and FQDESV (reference sequence). The CDR3 is 14 residues long. CDR3: CASSTGRISYEQYF. The CDR3 DNA reads TGTGCCAGCAGCACGGGACGGATCTCCTACGAGCAGTACTTC.

The rearrangement joins TRBV7-6 to TRBJ1-5; D is possibly TRBD1 (6 bases). Between the trimmed V and J ends, which lost 1 base and 3 bases, there was a span of 10 bases. Germline CDR1 reads SGHVS; CDR2 reads FNYEAQ. This CDR3 is 15 amino acids long. CDR3 residues: CASSLGQGINQPQHF. CDR3 DNA: TGTGCCAGCAGCTTAGGCCAGGGGATCAATCAGCCCCAGCATTTT.

The chain joins TRBV5-1 to TRBJ2-2; D possibly uses TRBD1 or TRBD2 (5 bases each). There are 16 residues in the CDR3. The V end lost 0 bases, the J end lost 5 bases, and 14 bases lay between the germline ends. The germline V gene encodes CDR1 SGHRS and CDR2 YFSETQ. The CDR3 spells CASSLVGVSATGELFF. The CDR3 nucleotides are TGCGCCAGCAGCTTGGTGGGGGTCTCAGCTACCGGGGAGCTGTTTTTT. The variable domain in full, completed from reference TRBV5-1 and TRBJ2-2, reads KAGVTQTPRYLIKTRGQQVTLSCSPISGHRSVSWYQQTPGQGLQFLFEYFSETQRNKGNFPGRFSGRQFSNSRSEMNVSTLELGDSALYLCASSLVGVSATGELFFGEGSRLTVL.

The gene calls are TRBV5-6 and TRBJ2-7; no definite D call. This CDR3 contains 12 residues. Trimming removed 0 bases from V and 2 bases from J, with 3 bases in between. The germline V gene has CDR1 SGHDT and CDR2 YYEEEE. CDR3 bases: TGTGCCAGCAGCTTGGGGGCCTACGAGCAGTACTTC. Its protein is CASSLGAYEQYF. Supplemented by reference TRBV5-6 and TRBJ2-7, the full variable domain reads DAGVTQSPTHLIKTRGQQVTLRCSPKSGHDTVSWYQQALGQGPQFIFQYYEEEERQRGNFPDRFSGHQFPNYSSELNVNALLLGDSALYLCASSLGAYEQYFGPGTRLTVT.

The genes are TRBV19 and TRBJ2-1, with D perhaps matching TRBD2 (7 bases). The CDR3 runs 15 residues. Trimming removed 6 bases at V and 5 bases at J, with 17 bases between. CDR1 is LNHDA, CDR2 SQIVND, per germline (reference sequence). CDR3 bases: TGTGCCAGTAGCAACCATGGGGGGGGCAACAATGAGCAGTTCTTC. As protein: CASSNHGGGNNEQFF. The full variable domain, rest sourced from reference TRBV19 and TRBJ2-1, is DGGITQSPKYLFRKEGQNVTLSCEQNLNHDAMYWYRQDPGQGLRLIYYSQIVNDFQKGDIAEGYSVSREKKESFPLTVTSAQKNPTAFYLCASSNHGGGNNEQFFGPGTRLTVL.